The next 30 T cell receptor beta chains were all read from a single sample in a study of cytomegalovirus exposure and HLA in healthy donors. The study ran its PCR with 60 Vbeta and 13 Jbeta primers. Repertoires were generated with immunoSEQ multiplex PCR, while TCRdb's copy carries only in-frame clones and drops some. The sample lists under 85,000 clones; 60% to 70% were seen once. The sequenced sample was PBMCs. Every receptor here comes from a man aged 35 to 55 in good health and CMV-seropositive.

V usage is TRBV1 and J usage is TRBJ2-3; the table calls TRBD2, which could not be checked here. TRBV1 has pseudogene status. This CDR3 region has 17 residues. CDR3 sequence (DNA): TGCGCCAGCAGCCAAGATGGTCTGGGAGGTTGGGCGGATACGCAGTATTTT. This translates into CASSQDGLGGWADTQYF.

The V call is TRBV7-9, the J call TRBJ2-7, with a tentative D call TRBD1 (6 bases). Trimming removed 1 base from V and 4 bases from J, with 11 bases in between. Germline V CDR1 and CDR2: SEHNR, FQNEAQ (reference sequence). This CDR3 region has 14 residues. The CDR3 here is CASSLEGGGYEQYF. In nucleotides, the CDR3 is TGTGCCAGCAGCTTAGAAGGGGGTGGGTACGAGCAGTACTTC.

This clone was detected a few times. J is TRBJ1-2 and V is TRBV5-8; the D gene is possibly TRBD1 (6 bases). Per the germline V gene, CDR1 is SGHTS and CDR2 is YDEGEE. CDR3 length equals 13 residues. Trimming left V 2 bases short and J 3 bases short, with 8 bases between. CDR3 DNA sequence: TGTGCCAGCAGCTTCACAGGGTACTATGGCTACACCTTC. This gives the protein CASSFTGYYGYTF.

The chain employs TRBV7-8 and TRBJ2-5; 9 bases map to TRBD2. The V and J ends lost 3 bases and 5 bases, in that order; junction bases with no gene match: 7. Germline CDR1 and CDR2: SGHVS and FQNEAQ. The CDR3 totals 15 residues. As DNA, the CDR3 is TGTGCCAGCAGCTTTAGCGGGAGTCGTTCTGAGACCCAGTACTTC. This sequence encodes CASSFSGSRSETQYF. The full variable domain, in which reference TRBV7-8 and TRBJ2-5 provide the parts outside the CDR3, is GAGVSQSPRYKVAKRGQDVALRCDPISGHVSLFWYQQALGQGPEFLTYFQNEAQLDKSGLPSDRFFAERPEGSVSTLKIQRTQQEDSAVYLCASSFSGSRSETQYFGPGTRLLVL.

The V call is TRBV29-1, the J call TRBJ2-2; 10 bases line up with TRBD1. CDR3 size: 18 residues. Losses at the gene ends were 5 bases for V and 1 base for J; bases not matched to a gene: 13. The germline V gene has CDR1 SQVTM and CDR2 ANQGSEA. The CDR3 protein is CSVYRDRGPLGNTGELFF. The CDR3 DNA follows: TGCAGCGTTTACCGGGACAGGGGTCCTCTGGGGAACACCGGGGAGCTGTTTTTT.

This clone has more than one count but fewer than ten. CDR3 protein: CARSLRRGNTEAFF. The DNA of the CDR3 is TGTGCCAGAAGCCTCCGAAGGGGAAACACTGAAGCTTTCTTT. The chain couples TRBV5-3 to TRBJ1-1; maybe TRBD1 (5 bases). TRBV5-3 is an ORF for which the function is uncertain. Deletions cut 4 bases from V and 2 bases from J, with 12 bases between. The CDR3 has 14 amino acids.

The chain is built from TRBV7-2 and TRBJ2-3, with TRBD2 matching over 12 bases. V lost 6 bases, J lost 0 bases, and 7 bases stayed unmatched. The CDR3 covers 17 residues. Germline loops: CDR1 SGHTA, CDR2 FQGNSA. CDR3: CASSPIGLAGSTDTQYF. CDR3 bases: TGTGCCAGCAGTCCGATTGGACTAGCGGGAAGCACAGATACGCAGTATTTT.

This chain uses TRBV5-5 with TRBJ2-3, with TRBD2 matching over 9 bases. CDR1 is SGHKS, CDR2 YYEKEE, per germline (reference sequence). Trimming at V came to 0 bases and at J to 1 base, leaving 6 bases not matched to a gene. The CDR3 has 17 residues. The CDR3 nucleotides read TGTGCCAGCAGCTTGGTGACTAGCGGTGGGGGCACAGATACGCAGTATTTT. It is translated as CASSLVTSGGGTDTQYF.

Points on this clone: One end of the junction varies from germline; a read error may be responsible. The chain is built from TRBV6-4 and TRBJ2-2, with D possibly being TRBD1 (6 bases). From germline, CDR1 is MRHNA and CDR2 SNTAGT. The CDR3 has 14 amino acids. CDR3 DNA: TGTGCCAGCAGCGCCCAGGGGCGGAACTGGGGAGCTGTTTTT. It translates to CASSAQGRNWGAVF.

CDR3 region: CASSLGSGASGGSYEQYF. The CDR3 nucleotides read TGTGCCAGCAGCTTAGGGTCCGGAGCTAGCGGGGGTTCCTACGAGCAGTACTTC. The chain recombines TRBV7-6 with TRBJ2-7; 10 bases are a match to TRBD2. CDR1 is SGHVS and CDR2 is FNYEAQ in the germline V gene. The CDR3 consists of 18 residues. Trimming at V came to 1 base and at J to 1 base, leaving 10 bases not matched to a gene.

The chain couples TRBV6-5 to TRBJ1-4; a possible D gene is TRBD1 (5 bases). The CDR3 sequence is 14 residues long. Trimming shortened V by 8 bases and J by 8 bases, and 18 bases separated the two germline ends. Germline V CDR1 and CDR2: MNHEY, SVGAGI. The CDR3 DNA sequence: TGTGCCAGCTCCTCCGGGGGGGTCGGCGAAAAACTGTTTTTT. Residues: CASSSGGVGEKLFF.

The rearrangement joins TRBV5-4 to TRBJ1-1; D ambiguous. V lost 3 bases and J lost 2, with 14 bases in between. Germline CDR1 reads SGHNT; CDR2 reads YYREEE (reference sequence). This CDR3 is built from 15 residues. This chain's CDR3 is CASSSRTGSNTEAFF. The CDR3 coding sequence is TGTGCCAGCAGCTCAAGGACGGGGAGTAACACTGAAGCTTTCTTT.

The rearrangement uses TRBV10-3 and TRBJ1-5; TRBD1 matches 9 bases. After removal of 4 bases from V and 5 bases from J, the junction contained 6 bases not matched to a gene. CDR3 length equals 15 residues. From germline, CDR1 is ENHRY and CDR2 SYGVKD. The DNA of the CDR3 is TGTGCCATCAGTGGGGACAGGGTAGGAGATCAGCCCCAGCATTTT. Amino acids: CAISGDRVGDQPQHF.

This chain uses TRBV27 with TRBJ1-4, with D uncertain. There are 15 residues in the CDR3. Trimming cost V 6 bases and J 7 bases, with 18 bases left between them. Germline V gives CDR1 MNHEY, CDR2 SMNVEV (reference sequence). In DNA, the CDR3 is TGTGCCAGCAGCACCTACACCGAGGGTGGTGAAAAACTGTTTTTT. This gives the protein CASSTYTEGGEKLFF.

This clone was counted a single time. The rearrangement links TRBV18 to TRBJ1-1; 8 bases are shared with TRBD1. Unmatched junction bases numbered 8, after V lost 0 bases and J lost 5 bases. This CDR3 has 16 residues. CDR1 and CDR2 from the germline V gene are KGHSH and LQKENI. DNA of the CDR3: TGTGCCAGCTCACCACCGGCCATTACAGGGGGTACTGAAGCTTTCTTT. It encodes CASSPPAITGGTEAFF.

The chain has TRBV27 and TRBJ1-2; D perhaps matches TRBD1 (5 bases). CDR1 is MNHEY and CDR2 is SMNVEV in the germline V gene (reference sequence). V dropped 5 bases and J dropped 7 bases, with 17 bases sitting between them. The CDR3 sequence is 14 residues long. The CDR3 sequence is CASSPGFRLGGYTF. The CDR3, as DNA: TGTGCCAGCAGTCCAGGGTTTAGGCTTGGTGGCTACACCTTC.

The V and J genes are TRBV9 and TRBJ1-2; D gene uncertain. Germline CDR1 and CDR2: SGDLS and YYNGEE. V was pared by 3 bases and J by 4 bases, with 19 bases between. The CDR3 extends over 16 amino acids. The CDR3 DNA sequence: TGTGCCAGCAGCGCGCAAGATACGGGTAAAGTCTATGGCTACACCTTC. Translation: CASSAQDTGKVYGYTF.

V gene TRBV18 combines with J gene TRBJ1-1; no clear D gene. Germline CDR1 is KGHSH and CDR2 is LQKENI. The CDR3 runs to 16 residues. V shed 0 bases and J shed 2 bases, with 13 bases lying between them. The CDR3 DNA follows: TGTGCCAGCTCACCACCGTTACCCCAGTATAACACTGAAGCTTTCTTT. This sequence encodes CASSPPLPQYNTEAFF. Supplemented by reference TRBV18 and TRBJ1-1, the full variable domain reads NAGVMQNPRHLVRRRGQEARLRCSPMKGHSHVYWYRQLPEEGLKFMVYLQKENIIDESGMPKERFSAEFPKEGPSILRIQQVVRGDSAAYFCASSPPLPQYNTEAFFGQGTRLTVV.

The chain uses TRBV28 and TRBJ2-5; 7 bases match TRBD1. Germline V gene lookup returns CDR1 MDHEN and CDR2 SYDVKM. The CDR3 sequence is 13 residues long. Trimming cost V 6 bases and J 5 bases; bases outside gene matches: 6. The CDR3 region has the DNA TGTGCCAGCAGGCGGACAGGCATGGAGACCCAGTACTTC. It specifies CASRRTGMETQYF. Combining the CDR3 with reference TRBV28 and TRBJ2-5 gives the whole variable domain DVKVTQSSRYLVKRTGEKVFLECVQDMDHENMFWYRQDPGLGLRLIYFSYDVKMKEKGDIPEGYSVSREKKERFSLILESASTNQTSMYLCASRRTGMETQYFGPGTRLLVL.

This clone appeared a few times. The rearrangement links TRBV5-1 to TRBJ1-1, with D maybe TRBD1 (5 bases). The CDR3 is made up of 15 amino acids. CDR1 and CDR2 (germline): SGHRS, YFSETQ. V was cut by 0 bases and J by 2 bases, with 11 bases left in between. The CDR3 sequence: CASSLGAQGNTEAFF. Here the CDR3 DNA reads TGCGCCAGCAGCTTGGGGGCCCAGGGTAACACTGAAGCTTTCTTT.

DNA for the CDR3: TGCGCCAGCAGCTTGACAGGGGACAAGTACAATGAGCAGTTCTTC. Protein sequence: CASSLTGDKYNEQFF. The J gene is TRBJ2-1, the V gene TRBV5-1; 7 nucleotides match TRBD1. V shed 1 base, J shed 4 bases, and the junction held 5 bases outside the gene matches. The germline V gene has CDR1 SGHRS and CDR2 YFSETQ. The CDR3 runs to 15 residues.

This clone was detected once. V gene TRBV7-9 combines with J gene TRBJ2-3; D gene unclear. This CDR3 has 14 amino acids. Trimming removed 8 bases at V and 1 base at J, with 13 bases between. CDR1 is SEHNR, CDR2 FQNEAQ, per germline (reference sequence). CDR3 nucleotides: TGTGCCAGCGAGACTGGATTTGGCACAGATACGCAGTATTTT. It encodes CASETGFGTDTQYF.

V usage is TRBV18 and J usage is TRBJ2-5, with 7 bases lining up with TRBD2. V lost 3 bases and J lost 3; bases outside the gene matches: 4. Germline CDR1 KGHSH, CDR2 LQKENI. The CDR3 contains 14 residues. CDR3: CASSPGLAEETQYF. CDR3 bases: TGTGCCAGCTCACCGGGGCTAGCGGAAGAGACCCAGTACTTC.

This clone was counted between two and nine times. The chain recombines TRBV27 with TRBJ2-2; D may be TRBD1 (6 bases). The CDR3 is 14 residues long. In germline, CDR1 is MNHEY, CDR2 SMNVEV (reference sequence). Trimming took 5 bases from V and 7 from J, leaving 14 bases between them. DNA for the CDR3: TGTGCCAGCAGTCCCTGGGGGCAGAGCGGGGAGCTGTTTTTT. Its translation: CASSPWGQSGELFF.

This clone was found a few times. CDR3: CASSFAMSDTEAFF. DNA of the CDR3: TGCGCCAGCAGCTTCGCGATGAGCGACACTGAAGCTTTCTTT. The rearrangement joins TRBV5-1 to TRBJ1-1, with unresolved D. Germline V gene lookup returns CDR1 SGHRS and CDR2 YFSETQ. The CDR3 consists of 14 residues. Trimming stripped 2 bases from V and 3 bases from J, with 11 bases between.

The count of this clone is one. The CDR3 DNA reads as TGTGCCAGCAGCGACGACAGGGGTCCTAGCGAGCAGTACTTC. It yields the protein CASSDDRGPSEQYF. V and J are TRBV6-1 and TRBJ2-5; 8 nucleotides line up with TRBD1. The DNA end is more similar to TRBJ2-7, so the J call may be wrong. The CDR3 loop spans 14 amino acids. Germline CDR1 reads MNHNS; CDR2 reads SASEGT.

The chain uses TRBV9 and TRBJ2-3; TRBD2 aligns across 8 bases. The germline V gene encodes CDR1 SGDLS and CDR2 YYNGEE. There are 14 residues in the CDR3. J lost 6 bases, V lost 2 bases, and 5 bases had no gene match. CDR3 in amino acids: CASSVSGGLDTQYF. The DNA of the CDR3 is TGTGCCAGCAGCGTCTCGGGGGGGCTTGATACGCAGTATTTT. Supplemented by reference TRBV9 and TRBJ2-3, the full variable domain reads DSGVTQTPKHLITATGQRVTLRCSPRSGDLSVYWYQQSLDQGLQFLIQYYNGEERAKGNILERFSAQQFPDLHSELNLSSLELGDSALYFCASSVSGGLDTQYFGPGTRLTVL.

This chain links TRBV19 with TRBJ2-1, with D maybe TRBD1 (6 bases). Germline-derived CDR1 and CDR2 are LNHDA and SQIVND (reference sequence). This CDR3 has 14 amino acids. Between the trimmed V and J ends, which lost 3 bases and 8 bases, there was a span of 14 bases. CDR3 loop: CASSISTGFDEQFF. The CDR3 DNA is TGTGCCAGTAGTATTTCAACAGGGTTCGATGAGCAGTTCTTC.

The sample holds a few counts of this clone. This chain links TRBV6-5 with TRBJ2-7; tentative D call: TRBD2 (6 bases). Germline V gene lookup returns CDR1 MNHEY and CDR2 SVGAGI. V was clipped by 6 bases and J by 4 bases, with 10 bases between them. The CDR3 is made up of 12 amino acids. Here the CDR3 DNA reads TGTGCCAGCAGCCGAGGAGGGTACGAGCAGTACTTC. It translates to CASSRGGYEQYF.

Note on this clone: At one boundary the junction diverges from the germline segment, which might be a read error. The chain employs TRBV7-7 and TRBJ2-5; 7 bases are shared with TRBD1. Germline V gene sequence: CDR1 SSHAT, CDR2 FNYEAQ (reference sequence). This CDR3 has 13 amino acids. Written as DNA, the CDR3 is TGTGCTAGCAGCCAAGACAGGGAAGAGACCCAGTACTTC. As protein: CASSQDREETQYF. Filled out from reference TRBV7-7 and TRBJ2-5, the complete variable domain reads GAGVSQSPRYKVTKRGQDVTLRCDPISSHATLYWYQQALGQGPEFLTYFNYEAQPDKSGLPSDRFSAERPEGSISTLTIQRTEQRDSAMYRCASSQDREETQYFGPGTRLLVL.